The T cell receptor (beta chain) under discussion was sequenced for a study of glioma-infiltrating T cells after dendritic cell vaccination. Time point denoted: after dendritic cell vaccination, including at tumor progression/relapse. Blood PBMC samples: pre-vaccination, two weeks post third vaccination, and at tumor progression. The length of the CDR3 is 15 residues. The germline gives CDR1 SGHDN, CDR2 FVKESK. The junction had 7 bases not matched to a gene; V was cut back by 4 bases and J by 5 bases. TCRB CDR3 was amplified from 2 ug genomic DNA or less. Sequencing was performed with immunoSEQ multiplex PCR; in TCRdb, only in-frame clones are kept and a portion is missing. The repertoire holds some 110,000 clones, with 90% as singletons.

The source is a human donor with glioblastoma. This specimen consisted of blood, obtained after dendritic cell vaccination. The chain combines TRBV14 with TRBJ1-4, with 7 bases matching TRBD1. CDR3 nucleotide sequence: TGTGCCAGCAGCCTCGGGGGACAGATGAATGAAAAACTGTTTTTT. This translates into CASSLGGQMNEKLFF.